Each of the 31 T cell receptor beta chains below was sequenced from the same sample in a study of cytomegalovirus exposure and HLA in healthy donors. The PCR had 60 Vbeta and 13 Jbeta primers. Using immunoSEQ multiplex PCR, the repertoire was profiled, and TCRdb retains in-frame clones only, with some absent. This repertoire includes fewer than 100,000 clones. The sequencing sample was made of PBMCs. The source is a woman aged 60 to 75 in good health and CMV-seronegative.

This sequence joins TRBV6-5 and TRBJ2-7; TRBD2 might be the D (6 bases). Per germline, CDR1 MNHEY and CDR2 SVGAGI. Deletions cut 8 bases from V and 3 bases from J, with 17 bases between. This CDR3 comprises 14 residues. CDR3 sequence reads: CASGRYGDFYEQYF. DNA of the CDR3: TGTGCCAGCGGGAGGTACGGAGACTTCTACGAGCAGTACTTC.

This chain links TRBV19 with TRBJ2-7; 10 positions agree with TRBD1. The CDR3 contains 14 residues. In germline, CDR1 is LNHDA, CDR2 SQIVND (reference sequence). Trimming cost V 5 bases and J 3 bases; bases outside gene matches: 4. In DNA form, the CDR3 reads TGTGCCAGTAGTCCCCGGGACAGGGGCTACGAGCAGTACTTC. Its translation is CASSPRDRGYEQYF.

The rearrangement links TRBV28 to TRBJ2-7; the match to TRBD1 covers 10 bases. Germline assignment: CDR1 MDHEN and CDR2 SYDVKM. Losses at the gene ends were 7 bases for V and 6 bases for J; bases not matched to a gene: 9. The CDR3 length is 14 residues. CDR3 in amino acids: CASIPGDRGLEQYF. The CDR3 DNA sequence: TGTGCCAGCATCCCGGGGGACAGGGGTCTCGAGCAGTACTTC. The full variable domain, with the rest looked up from reference TRBV28 and TRBJ2-7, is DVKVTQSSRYLVKRTGEKVFLECVQDMDHENMFWYRQDPGLGLRLIYFSYDVKMKEKGDIPEGYSVSREKKERFSLILESASTNQTSMYLCASIPGDRGLEQYFGPGTRLTVT.

V usage is TRBV5-1 and J usage is TRBJ2-1; a possible D gene is TRBD2 (6 bases). The V end was cut by 4 bases, the J end by 0 bases, with 8 bases between. This CDR3 spans 14 amino acids. CDR1 and CDR2 from the germline V gene are SGHRS and YFSETQ. The CDR3 DNA reads as TGCGCCAGCAGCGGGGGGAGCTCCTACAATGAGCAGTTCTTC. Amino acid sequence: CASSGGSSYNEQFF.

This chain connects TRBV14 to TRBJ2-1; TRBD2 matches 9 bases. V lost 2 bases to trimming and J lost 5 bases; unmatched junction nucleotides: 4. Germline CDR1 SGHDN, CDR2 FVKESK. The CDR3 is 15 amino acids. CDR3 DNA: TGTGCCAGCAGCCAACTAGCGGGATGGAACAATGAGCAGTTCTTC. Its translation: CASSQLAGWNNEQFF.

The chain joins TRBV5-4 to TRBJ1-2; TRBD1 might be the D (5 bases). V was cut by 2 bases and J by 1 base, with 15 bases left in between. Germline-derived CDR1 and CDR2 are SGHNT and YYREEE (reference sequence). The CDR3 sequence is 16 residues long. CDR3 sequence reads: CASSFIRPDNNYGYTF. CDR3 in DNA: TGTGCCAGCAGCTTCATCAGGCCGGACAATAACTATGGCTACACCTTC.

The CDR3 here is CASSLAAGGANGYTF. CDR3 nucleotide sequence: TGCGCCAGCAGCTTGGCTGCGGGGGGCGCGAATGGCTACACCTTC. The V gene is TRBV5-1, the J gene TRBJ1-2, with a weak D call TRBD1 (6 bases). Between the trimmed V and J ends, which lost 0 bases and 6 bases, there was a span of 15 bases. Germline lookup yields CDR1 SGHRS and CDR2 YFSETQ. This CDR3 has 15 residues.

The rearrangement joins TRBV28 to TRBJ1-2, with D perhaps matching TRBD1 (6 bases). The CDR3 extends over 16 amino acids. CDR1 and CDR2 (germline): MDHEN, SYDVKM. V was cut by 5 bases and J by 2 bases, with 18 bases left in between. The CDR3 DNA is TGTGCCAGCAGTCCCCTAGACAGGACCCTCAACTATGGCTACACCTTC. This gives the protein CASSPLDRTLNYGYTF.

The chain uses TRBV7-3 and TRBJ2-3; D might be TRBD2 (6 bases). The V and J ends lost 4 bases and 4 bases respectively, with 18 bases between them. The CDR3 is made up of 16 amino acids. CDR1 is SGHTA and CDR2 is FQGTGA in the germline V gene. The CDR3 is CASSSVATPGADTQYF. The CDR3 DNA sequence: TGTGCCAGCAGCTCGGTAGCGACCCCGGGGGCAGATACGCAGTATTTT.

The V call is TRBV28, the J call TRBJ1-1, with 9 bases identical to TRBD1. CDR3 length equals 16 residues. Germline V gene sequence: CDR1 MDHEN, CDR2 SYDVKM. Germline trimming cut 4 bases from V and 5 bases from J; bases unmatched to any gene: 11. CDR3 DNA: TGTGCCAGCAGTTCGCCACAGGGGGCGCATATGACTGAAGCTTTCTTT. It yields the protein CASSSPQGAHMTEAFF.

The chain recombines TRBV5-4 with TRBJ1-1; the D is unclear. V was cut by 0 bases and J by 3 bases, with 6 bases left in between. This CDR3 region has 13 residues. The germline gives CDR1 SGHNT, CDR2 YYREEE (reference sequence). The CDR3 sequence is CASSLDSYTEAFF. The CDR3, as DNA: TGTGCCAGCAGCTTGGACAGCTACACTGAAGCTTTCTTT.

CDR3 DNA sequence: TGTGCCAGCAGCGCAACAGGGGGAAGAAGACTAGCGGGAGGAGAGACCCAGTACTTC. Residues: CASSATGGRRLAGGETQYF. This rearrangement joins TRBV2 to TRBJ2-5, with 13 bases that match TRBD2. The germline gives CDR1 SNHLY, CDR2 FYNNEI. With 6 bases clipped from V and 4 bases from J, the junction kept 17 bases outside the gene matches. The CDR3 length is 19 residues.

The V and J genes are TRBV6-4 and TRBJ1-6; 7 bases map to TRBD1. CDR1 and CDR2 (germline): MRHNA, SNTAGT. J was trimmed by 7 bases and V by 2 bases; bases with no gene match: 5. The CDR3 consists of 15 residues. Here the CDR3 DNA reads TGTGCCAGCAGTGACGCGGGACAGTCAAATTCACCCCTCCACTTT. Its protein is CASSDAGQSNSPLHF.

The gene calls are TRBV29-1 and TRBJ1-2, with TRBD1 matching over 8 bases. V shed 1 base and J 2 bases; nucleotides not matched to a gene: 0. Germline V gene data show CDR1 as SQVTM and CDR2 as ANQGSEA. CDR3 length: 13 amino acids. In DNA, the CDR3 is TGCAGCGTTGAAGGGGACAGGAACTATGGCTACACCTTC. This translates into CSVEGDRNYGYTF.

The chain has TRBV28 and TRBJ1-1; 9 bases match TRBD1. J lost 5 bases, V lost 3 bases, and 7 bases had no gene match. CDR1 is MDHEN and CDR2 is SYDVKM in the germline V gene. CDR3 length: 15 amino acids. CDR3 in amino acids: CASSLANRGRTEAFF. In DNA form, the CDR3 reads TGTGCCAGCAGTTTGGCTAACAGGGGGCGGACTGAAGCTTTCTTT.

J is TRBJ2-3 and V is TRBV14, with 9 bases lining up with TRBD1. The CDR3 contains 16 residues. With V trimmed by 2 bases and J by 2 bases, 5 bases remained unmatched. The germline V gene encodes CDR1 SGHDN and CDR2 FVKESK. The CDR3 region has the DNA TGTGCCAGCAGCCAATCCGGGACAGGGTCCACAGATACGCAGTATTTT. Its protein product is CASSQSGTGSTDTQYF.

J is TRBJ2-5 and V is TRBV4-2, with TRBD1 as a possible D gene (5 bases). TRBJ2-7 explains the end of the DNA better; the J call may be wrong. CDR3 size: 15 residues. Germline V gene sequence: CDR1 LGHNA, CDR2 YNFKEQ. Here the CDR3 reads CASSQGAPRGYEQYF. The CDR3 nucleotides read TGTGCCAGCAGCCAAGGAGCGCCTAGGGGCTACGAGCAGTACTTC.

This chain uses TRBV27 with TRBJ2-3; 11 bases fit TRBD2. Trimming took 5 bases from V and 11 from J; bases not matched to a gene: 21. Germline CDR1 MNHEY, CDR2 SMNVEV (reference sequence). The CDR3 is 18 residues long. The CDR3 bases are TGTGCCAGCAGTCCGACTCAACTAGCGGGGGCCCGTCAAAATATGCAGTATTTT. Its protein is CASSPTQLAGARQNMQYF.

The V and J genes are TRBV27 and TRBJ2-1, with D maybe TRBD1 (5 bases). This CDR3 is 16 amino acids long. Germline V gene lookup returns CDR1 MNHEY and CDR2 SMNVEV (reference sequence). The V gene lost 6 bases and the J gene lost 6 bases, with 21 bases spanning the gap. CDR3 amino acids: CASSVSMTTQGNEQFF. The CDR3 DNA reads TGTGCCAGCAGCGTATCGATGACGACTCAGGGCAATGAGCAGTTCTTC.

The CDR3 sequence: CAIHQVLQGLEYEQYF. DNA of the CDR3: TGCGCCATCCACCAAGTCCTGCAGGGACTAGAGTACGAGCAGTACTTC. The genes are TRBV10-1 and TRBJ2-7; 8 bases match TRBD2. J lost 4 bases, V lost 10 bases, and 18 bases had no gene match. Germline-derived CDR1 and CDR2 are WNHNN and SYGVQD (reference sequence). The CDR3 is 16 residues long.

About this clone: A junction end diverges from the germline sequence, so it may reflect a read error. V gene TRBV7-7 combines with J gene TRBJ2-3; D may be TRBD1 (6 bases). Per the germline V gene, CDR1 is SSHAT and CDR2 is FNYEAQ (reference sequence). The CDR3 runs to 15 residues. CDR3: CASSLVRTDRDTQYF. As DNA, the CDR3 is TGTGCTAGCAGCCTAGTCCGGACAGATAGGGATACGCAGTATTTT.

The rearrangement links TRBV5-1 to TRBJ2-7, with TRBD2 identical over 7 bases. Looked up from germline, CDR1 is SGHRS and CDR2 is YFSETQ. Trimming took 1 base from V and 1 from J; bases not matched to a gene: 2. This CDR3 has 14 residues. The CDR3 region is CASSLRGVSYEQYF. In nucleotides, the CDR3 is TGCGCCAGCAGCTTGCGGGGGGTTTCCTACGAGCAGTACTTC.

The rearrangement joins TRBV29-1 to TRBJ2-7; 8 bases map to TRBD2. CDR3 length: 14 amino acids. Germline values: CDR1 SQVTM, CDR2 ANQGSEA. Losses at the gene ends were 4 bases for V and 3 bases for J; bases not matched to a gene: 8. The CDR3 is CSVGVSGKLYEQYF. CDR3 nucleotide sequence: TGCAGCGTTGGGGTTAGCGGGAAACTCTACGAGCAGTACTTC.

The CDR3 DNA sequence: TGTGCCAGCAGTAGGGGGGGGGTCGATGAAAAACTGTTTTTT. Its protein product is CASSRGGVDEKLFF. This chain connects TRBV6-1 to TRBJ1-4; tentative D call: TRBD1 (6 bases). The CDR3 consists of 14 residues. Germline V gene data show CDR1 as MNHNS and CDR2 as SASEGT. The V end was cut by 5 bases, the J end by 6 bases, with 13 bases between.

This chain uses TRBV6-5 with TRBJ2-1; 15 bases are shared with TRBD2. The trim removed 5 bases at V and 10 bases at J, leaving 6 bases unmatched. Germline lookup yields CDR1 MNHEY and CDR2 SVGAGI. There are 15 residues in the CDR3. Here the CDR3 DNA reads TGTGCCAGCAGTCCCGGGACTAGCGGGGGGAGGGAGCAGTTCTTC. Protein sequence: CASSPGTSGGREQFF.

V and J are TRBV5-1 and TRBJ2-2; 7 positions match TRBD1. The CDR3 has 15 residues. Looked up from germline, CDR1 is SGHRS and CDR2 is YFSETQ. After removal of 5 bases from V and 5 bases from J, the junction contained 9 bases not matched to a gene. CDR3 DNA: TGCGCCAGCAGTCCAACAGGGGTCCCTACCGGGGAGCTGTTTTTT. It codes for CASSPTGVPTGELFF.

This chain connects TRBV7-9 to TRBJ2-7, with D possibly matching TRBD2 (6 bases). The CDR3 sequence is 15 residues long. Trimming removed 5 bases at V and 2 bases at J, with 16 bases between. Germline V gene sequence: CDR1 SEHNR, CDR2 FQNEAQ (reference sequence). In nucleotides, the CDR3 is TGTGCCAGCAGCCCGCTTGGCGGGGCAACCTACGAGCAGTACTTC. This encodes CASSPLGGATYEQYF.

V is TRBV28 and J is TRBJ2-7, with 9 bases fitting TRBD1. There are 17 residues in the CDR3. The V gene's germline CDR1 is MDHEN and CDR2 SYDVKM. V trimming: 3 bases; J trimming: 3 bases; junction bases outside the gene matches: 12. CDR3 nucleotide sequence: TGTGCCAGCAGTTTGGGAACGACCGACAGGGGGTACTACGAGCAGTACTTC. Translated: CASSLGTTDRGYYEQYF.

This chain joins TRBV5-4 and TRBJ2-7; TRBD2 might be the D (7 bases). The CDR3 covers 15 residues. Germline V CDR1 and CDR2: SGHNT, YYREEE (reference sequence). The V end was cut by 2 bases, the J end by 4 bases, with 16 bases between. In DNA form, the CDR3 reads TGTGCCAGCAGCTTCCGGGGGGCGGGATATTACGAGCAGTACTTC. Residues: CASSFRGAGYYEQYF.

The chain is built from TRBV12-1 and TRBJ2-3; TRBD2, as called in the table, went unchecked against the DNA. TRBV12-1 is tagged as a pseudogene. The CDR3 spans 14 residues. The CDR3 reads CASSFGLNRDTQYF. The CDR3 DNA is TGTGCCAGCAGCTTTGGACTTAATCGGGATACGCAGTATTTT.

The chain carries TRBV28 and TRBJ2-7; TRBD2 aligns across 7 bases. This CDR3 has 14 residues. With 6 bases clipped from V and 4 bases from J, the junction kept 9 bases outside the gene matches. Germline loops: CDR1 MDHEN, CDR2 SYDVKM. The CDR3 here is CASSRTSVVYEQYF. The CDR3, as DNA: TGTGCCAGCAGCCGCACTAGCGTGGTTTACGAGCAGTACTTC.